The 14 T cell receptor beta chains reported below all come from one sample, sequenced in a study of cytomegalovirus exposure and HLA in healthy donors. Researchers ran the PCR with 60 Vbeta and 13 Jbeta primers. Produced via immunoSEQ multiplex PCR; TCRdb's table is partial and in-frame only. The profile shows 170,000 or so clones, about 78% of them singletons. Specimen: PBMCs. All receptors come from a middle-aged man in good health and CMV-seronegative.

This chain uses TRBV7-2 with TRBJ2-5; a weak D match, TRBD2 (7 bases). Trimming removed 3 bases at V and 4 bases at J, with 15 bases between. Germline CDR1 reads SGHTA; CDR2 reads FQGNSA. The CDR3 totals 15 residues. The CDR3 sequence: CASSFSWGGRETQYF. CDR3 sequence (DNA): TGTGCCAGCAGCTTTTCATGGGGGGGCAGAGAGACCCAGTACTTC.

This clone was observed a few times. The V call is TRBV19, the J call TRBJ1-2; D possibly corresponds to TRBD1 (5 bases). The CDR3 length is 12 residues. From germline, CDR1 is LNHDA and CDR2 SQIVND (reference sequence). V lost 4 bases and J lost 6, with 9 bases in between. CDR3 region: CASSRGGDGYTF. In DNA form, the CDR3 reads TGTGCCAGTAGTAGAGGAGGGGATGGCTACACCTTC.

J is TRBJ2-1 and V is TRBV9; tentative D call: TRBD2 (6 bases). V lost 1 base and J 0 bases, leaving 17 bases between the germline ends. This CDR3 contains 18 residues. CDR1 is SGDLS and CDR2 is YYNGEE in the germline V gene. CDR3 coding DNA: TGTGCCAGCAGCGTATCTATACCGGAGGGGAGCTCCTACAATGAGCAGTTCTTC. Translating it yields CASSVSIPEGSSYNEQFF.

The chain couples TRBV5-4 to TRBJ2-7, with 7 bases aligning to TRBD1. Germline lookup yields CDR1 SGHNT and CDR2 YYREEE (reference sequence). J gave up 3 bases and V 4 bases, and 4 bases lay outside the gene matches. The length of the CDR3 is 13 residues. The CDR3 DNA is TGTGCCAGCAGCCCGGGACAGATCTACGAGCAGTACTTC. Translating gives CASSPGQIYEQYF.

In this sample, this clone turned up a few times. J is TRBJ1-1 and V is TRBV7-8, with D possibly being TRBD1 (5 bases). V lost 3 bases and J lost 2, with 25 bases in between. Germline CDR1 and CDR2: SGHVS and FQNEAQ. The CDR3 runs to 19 residues. Written as DNA, the CDR3 is TGTGCCAGCAGCTTCGGGCAGGGTTTTCTGTCCGTCCCCAACACTGAAGCTTTCTTT. This encodes CASSFGQGFLSVPNTEAFF.

The chain uses TRBV9 and TRBJ2-7; TRBD2 aligns across 10 bases. The CDR3 covers 14 residues. CDR1 SGDLS and CDR2 YYNGEE come from the germline V gene. V shed 4 bases and J 4 bases; nucleotides not matched to a gene: 5. CDR3 sequence reads: CASSPRLAGYEQYF. CDR3 DNA: TGTGCCAGCAGCCCTCGACTAGCGGGTTACGAGCAGTACTTC. The variable domain in full, with the rest retrieved from reference TRBV9 and TRBJ2-7, is DSGVTQTPKHLITATGQRVTLRCSPRSGDLSVYWYQQSLDQGLQFLIQYYNGEERAKGNILERFSAQQFPDLHSELNLSSLELGDSALYFCASSPRLAGYEQYFGPGTRLTVT.

The chain carries TRBV11-2 and TRBJ1-5, with D tentatively TRBD1 (5 bases). V lost 0 bases and J lost 6, with 9 bases in between. Germline V gene data show CDR1 as SGHAT and CDR2 as FQNNGV. The CDR3 contains 14 residues. The CDR3 region has the DNA TGTGCCAGCAGCTTAGAAGGGGCAGGTCAGCCCCAGCATTTT. Translated: CASSLEGAGQPQHF. Combining the CDR3 with reference TRBV11-2 and TRBJ1-5 gives the whole variable domain EAGVAQSPRYKIIEKRQSVAFWCNPISGHATLYWYQQILGQGPKLLIQFQNNGVVDDSQLPKDRFSAERLKGVDSTLKIQPAKLEDSAVYLCASSLEGAGQPQHFGDGTRLSIL.

The chain carries TRBV10-3 and TRBJ1-4; D ambiguous. With 0 bases removed from V and 7 bases from J, the gap between germline ends came to 12 bases. CDR3 length: 15 residues. Looked up from germline, CDR1 is ENHRY and CDR2 is SYGVKD. CDR3 sequence reads: CAISESWGGGEKLFF. The CDR3, as DNA: TGTGCCATCAGTGAGTCGTGGGGAGGTGGTGAAAAACTGTTTTTT.

The chain combines TRBV5-1 with TRBJ2-1, with TRBD1 matching 7 bases. The CDR3 is 14 residues long. CDR1 SGHRS and CDR2 YFSETQ come from the germline V gene. V was pared by 7 bases and J by 3 bases, with 7 bases of the junction left unmatched. The chain's CDR3 is CASYPGQNYNEQFF. The CDR3 nucleotides are TGCGCCAGCTATCCGGGACAGAACTACAATGAGCAGTTCTTC.

The rearrangement links TRBV6-5 to TRBJ2-3; D unresolved. CDR1 is MNHEY and CDR2 is SVGAGI in the germline V gene. This CDR3 spans 13 amino acids. V gave up 2 bases and J gave up 2 bases, with 5 bases separating them. The DNA for the CDR3 is TGTGCCAGCAGTTACCTAATCACAGATACGCAGTATTTT. Its translation: CASSYLITDTQYF.

The rearrangement links TRBV11-3 to TRBJ2-2; unclear D gene. Germline CDR1 SGHNT, CDR2 YENEEA. The V and J ends lost 0 bases and 3 bases respectively, with 5 bases between them. The CDR3 loop spans 14 amino acids. This CDR3 is CASSLDADTGELFF. The CDR3 DNA reads as TGTGCCAGCAGCTTAGATGCAGACACCGGGGAGCTGTTTTTT.

The chain joins TRBV18 to TRBJ1-1, with TRBD1 matching over 12 bases. The CDR3 has 16 amino acids. Germline-derived CDR1 and CDR2 are KGHSH and LQKENI. Trimming took 6 bases from V and 1 from J; bases not matched to a gene: 6. Here the CDR3 reads CASSEGTGGWNTEAFF. In DNA form, the CDR3 reads TGTGCCAGCTCGGAGGGGACAGGGGGCTGGAACACTGAAGCTTTCTTT. Looking up the rest from reference TRBV18 and TRBJ1-1 gives the full variable domain: NAGVMQNPRHLVRRRGQEARLRCSPMKGHSHVYWYRQLPEEGLKFMVYLQKENIIDESGMPKERFSAEFPKEGPSILRIQQVVRGDSAAYFCASSEGTGGWNTEAFFGQGTRLTVV.

This rearrangement joins TRBV30 to TRBJ2-7; 7 bases line up with TRBD2. Per germline, CDR1 GTSNPN and CDR2 SVGIG (reference sequence). CDR3 size: 14 residues. V gave up 3 bases and J gave up 7 bases; unmatched junction bases: 12. The CDR3 sequence: CAWSPVWGGGEQYF. Here the CDR3 DNA reads TGTGCCTGGAGCCCGGTTTGGGGGGGTGGGGAGCAGTACTTC.

This sequence joins TRBV5-1 and TRBJ1-2; perhaps TRBD1 as D (5 bases). CDR1 SGHRS and CDR2 YFSETQ come from the germline V gene. This CDR3 is 13 amino acids long. Trimming left V 0 bases short and J 7 bases short, with 10 bases between. CDR3 sequence reads: CASSLGGGLGYTF. CDR3 DNA: TGCGCCAGCAGCTTGGGTGGGGGACTTGGCTACACCTTC.